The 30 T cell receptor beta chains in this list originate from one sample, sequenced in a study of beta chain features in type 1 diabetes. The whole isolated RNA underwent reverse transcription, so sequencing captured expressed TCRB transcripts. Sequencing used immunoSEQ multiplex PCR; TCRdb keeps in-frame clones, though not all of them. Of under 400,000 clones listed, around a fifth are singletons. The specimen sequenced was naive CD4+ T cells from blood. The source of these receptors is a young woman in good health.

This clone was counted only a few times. The chain's CDR3 is CASSARQDGEQYF. CDR3 sequence (DNA): TGTGCCAGCTCAGCCCGACAGGACGGCGAGCAGTACTTC. The V and J genes are TRBV18 and TRBJ2-7; a possible D gene is TRBD1 (6 bases). Trimming left V 5 bases short and J 6 bases short, with 14 bases between. Germline V CDR1 and CDR2: KGHSH, LQKENI. The CDR3 extends over 13 amino acids.

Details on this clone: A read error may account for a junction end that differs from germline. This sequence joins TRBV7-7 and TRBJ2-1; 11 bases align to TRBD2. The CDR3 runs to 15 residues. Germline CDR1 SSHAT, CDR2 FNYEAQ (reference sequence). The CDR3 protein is CASSPLNSGGAEQFF. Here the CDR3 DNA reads TGTGCTAGCAGCCCACTAAATAGCGGGGGGGCTGAGCAGTTCTTC. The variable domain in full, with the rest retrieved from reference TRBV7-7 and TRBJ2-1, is GAGVSQSPRYKVTKRGQDVTLRCDPISSHATLYWYQQALGQGPEFLTYFNYEAQPDKSGLPSDRFSAERPEGSISTLTIQRTEQRDSAMYRCASSPLNSGGAEQFFGPGTRLTVL.

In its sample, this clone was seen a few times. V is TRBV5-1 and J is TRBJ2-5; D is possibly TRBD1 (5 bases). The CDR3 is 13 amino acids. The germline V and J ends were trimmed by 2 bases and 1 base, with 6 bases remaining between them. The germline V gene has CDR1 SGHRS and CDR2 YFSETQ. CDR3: CASSFTGQETQYF. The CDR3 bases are TGCGCCAGCAGCTTCACAGGCCAAGAGACCCAGTACTTC.

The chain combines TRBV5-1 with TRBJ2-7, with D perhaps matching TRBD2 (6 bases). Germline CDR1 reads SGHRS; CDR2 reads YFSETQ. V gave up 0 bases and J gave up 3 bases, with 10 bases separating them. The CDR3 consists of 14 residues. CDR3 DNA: TGCGCCAGCAGCTTGGGCGGGGCGGACTACGAGCAGTACTTC. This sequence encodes CASSLGGADYEQYF.

DNA for the CDR3: TGTGCCTGGAGGAACCTAGCGGGAGCGGACGGGCAGTTCTTC. Protein sequence: CAWRNLAGADGQFF. The rearrangement joins TRBV30 to TRBJ2-1, with 10 bases lining up with TRBD2. The CDR3 contains 14 residues. Trimming cost V 3 bases and J 12 bases; bases outside gene matches: 11. CDR1 and CDR2 from the germline V gene are GTSNPN and SVGIG (reference sequence).

The CDR3 loop reads CASSLARTSETQYF. Here the CDR3 DNA reads TGTGCCAGCAGCTTAGCGAGGACTAGCGAGACCCAGTACTTC. The rearrangement joins TRBV7-2 to TRBJ2-5; TRBD2 agrees at 8 bases. The junction had 2 bases not matched to a gene; V was cut back by 0 bases and J by 5 bases. Germline V gene data show CDR1 as SGHTA and CDR2 as FQGNSA. The CDR3 consists of 14 residues.

The CDR3 bases are TGCGCCAGCAGCCAAGGTCCGCTCGAAGAAAACAGGCCCAGGACCTTC. This gives the protein CASSQGPLEENRPRTF. V and J are TRBV4-1 and TRBJ1-2, with D maybe TRBD1 (5 bases). The V gene lost 1 base and the J gene lost 14 bases, with 26 bases spanning the gap. Germline V gene sequence: CDR1 MGHRA, CDR2 YSYEKL. This CDR3 region has 16 residues.

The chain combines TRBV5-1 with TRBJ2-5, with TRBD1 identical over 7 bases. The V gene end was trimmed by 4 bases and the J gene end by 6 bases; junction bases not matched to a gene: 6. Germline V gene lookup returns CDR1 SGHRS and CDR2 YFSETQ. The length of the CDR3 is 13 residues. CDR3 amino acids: CASSPTGRQTQYF. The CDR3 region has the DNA TGCGCCAGCAGCCCGACAGGGCGACAGACCCAGTACTTC.

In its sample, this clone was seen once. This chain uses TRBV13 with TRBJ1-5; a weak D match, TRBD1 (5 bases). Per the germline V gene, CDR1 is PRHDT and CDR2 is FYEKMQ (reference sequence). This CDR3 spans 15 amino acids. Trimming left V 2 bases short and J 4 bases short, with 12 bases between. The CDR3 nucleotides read TGTGCCAGCAGCTTAAGGGGTGCGGGGAATCAGCCCCAGCATTTT. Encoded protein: CASSLRGAGNQPQHF.

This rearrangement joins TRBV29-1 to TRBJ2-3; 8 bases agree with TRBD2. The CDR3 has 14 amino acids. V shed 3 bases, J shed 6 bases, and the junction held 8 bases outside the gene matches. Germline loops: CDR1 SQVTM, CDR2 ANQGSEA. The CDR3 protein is CSVDNGGAGDTQYF. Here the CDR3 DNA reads TGCAGCGTTGATAACGGGGGGGCGGGTGATACGCAGTATTTT.

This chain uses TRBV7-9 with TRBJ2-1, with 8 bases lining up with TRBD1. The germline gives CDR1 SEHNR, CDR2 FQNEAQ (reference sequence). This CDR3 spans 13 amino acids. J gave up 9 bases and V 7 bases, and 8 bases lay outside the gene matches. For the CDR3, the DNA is TGTGCCAGCAACACCGGACAGGGTGGTGAGCAGTTCTTC. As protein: CASNTGQGGEQFF.

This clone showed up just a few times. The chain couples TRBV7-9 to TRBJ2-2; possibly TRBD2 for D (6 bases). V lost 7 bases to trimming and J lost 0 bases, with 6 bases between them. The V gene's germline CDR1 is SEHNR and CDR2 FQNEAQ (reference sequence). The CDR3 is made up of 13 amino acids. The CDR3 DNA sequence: TGTGCCAGCACGGGGGCGAACACCGGGGAGCTGTTTTTT. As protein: CASTGANTGELFF.

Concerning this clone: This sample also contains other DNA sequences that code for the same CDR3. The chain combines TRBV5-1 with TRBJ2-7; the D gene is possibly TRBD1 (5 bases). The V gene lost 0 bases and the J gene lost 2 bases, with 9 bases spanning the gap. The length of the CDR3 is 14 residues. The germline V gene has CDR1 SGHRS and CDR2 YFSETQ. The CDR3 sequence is CASSLGQITYEQYF. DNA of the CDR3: TGCGCCAGCAGCTTGGGACAGATAACCTACGAGCAGTACTTC.

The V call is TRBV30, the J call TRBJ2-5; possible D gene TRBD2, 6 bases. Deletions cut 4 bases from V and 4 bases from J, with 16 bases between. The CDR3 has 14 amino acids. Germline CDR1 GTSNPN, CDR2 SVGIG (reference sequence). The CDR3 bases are TGTGCCTGGACTGGCAGGGAGGTTGGAGAGACCCAGTACTTC. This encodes CAWTGREVGETQYF.

The DNA of the CDR3 is TGTGCCAGCACCCCTCCGGGACAGGGAACCAACGTCCTGACTTTC. Protein sequence: CASTPPGQGTNVLTF. The rearrangement uses TRBV7-2 and TRBJ2-6; 9 nucleotides match TRBD1. CDR1 SGHTA and CDR2 FQGNSA come from the germline V gene. The V gene end was trimmed by 7 bases and the J gene end by 8 bases; junction bases not matched to a gene: 9. This CDR3 spans 15 amino acids.

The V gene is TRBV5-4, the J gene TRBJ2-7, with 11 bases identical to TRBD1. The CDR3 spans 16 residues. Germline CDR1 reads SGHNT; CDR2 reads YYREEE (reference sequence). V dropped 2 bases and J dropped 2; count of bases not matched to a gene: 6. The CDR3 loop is CASSFGGTGGTYEQYF. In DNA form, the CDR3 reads TGTGCCAGCAGCTTTGGAGGGACAGGGGGTACCTACGAGCAGTACTTC. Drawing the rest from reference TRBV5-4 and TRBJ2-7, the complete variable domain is ETGVTQSPTHLIKTRGQQVTLRCSSQSGHNTVSWYQQALGQGPQFIFQYYREEENGRGNFPPRFSGLQFPNYSSELNVNALELDDSALYLCASSFGGTGGTYEQYFGPGTRLTVT.

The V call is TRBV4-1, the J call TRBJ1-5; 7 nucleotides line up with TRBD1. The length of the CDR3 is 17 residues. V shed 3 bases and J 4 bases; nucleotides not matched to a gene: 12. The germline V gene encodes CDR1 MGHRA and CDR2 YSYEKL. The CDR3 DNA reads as TGCGCCAGCAGCCAGGGGTCCGGAGGGGGCGCGAATCAGCCCCAGCATTTT. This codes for CASSQGSGGGANQPQHF.

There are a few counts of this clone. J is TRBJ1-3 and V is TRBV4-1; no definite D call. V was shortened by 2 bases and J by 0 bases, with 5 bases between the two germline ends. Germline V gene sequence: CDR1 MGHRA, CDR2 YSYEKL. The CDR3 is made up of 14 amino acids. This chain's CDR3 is CASSQPYSGNTIYF. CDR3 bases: TGCGCCAGCAGCCAACCCTACTCTGGAAACACCATATATTTT.

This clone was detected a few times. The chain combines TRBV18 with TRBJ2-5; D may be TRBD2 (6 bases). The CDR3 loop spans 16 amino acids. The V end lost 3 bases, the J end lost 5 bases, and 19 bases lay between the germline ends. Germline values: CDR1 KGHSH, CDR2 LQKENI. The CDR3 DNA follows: TGTGCCAGCTCACCGCCAACAGGAGGGCCTCGTGAGACCCAGTACTTC. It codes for CASSPPTGGPRETQYF.

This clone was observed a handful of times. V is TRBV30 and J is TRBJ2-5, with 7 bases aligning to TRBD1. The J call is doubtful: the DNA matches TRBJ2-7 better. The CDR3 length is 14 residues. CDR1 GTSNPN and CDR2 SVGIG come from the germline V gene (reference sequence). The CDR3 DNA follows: TGTGCCTGGAGGACAGGGTCGCATATCTACGAGCAGTACTTC. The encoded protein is CAWRTGSHIYEQYF.

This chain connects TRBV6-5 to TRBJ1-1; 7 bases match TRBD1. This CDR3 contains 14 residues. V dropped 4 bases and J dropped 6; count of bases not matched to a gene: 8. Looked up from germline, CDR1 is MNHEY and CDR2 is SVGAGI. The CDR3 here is CASSFLDRAPEAFF. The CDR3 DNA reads TGTGCCAGCAGTTTCTTAGACAGGGCGCCTGAAGCTTTCTTT.

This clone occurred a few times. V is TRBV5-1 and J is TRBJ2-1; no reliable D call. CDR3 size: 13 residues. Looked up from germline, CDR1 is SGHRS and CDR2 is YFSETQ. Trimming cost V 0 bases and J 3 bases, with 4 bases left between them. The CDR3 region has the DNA TGCGCCAGCAGCTTGGCGGTCTACAATGAGCAGTTCTTC. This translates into CASSLAVYNEQFF.

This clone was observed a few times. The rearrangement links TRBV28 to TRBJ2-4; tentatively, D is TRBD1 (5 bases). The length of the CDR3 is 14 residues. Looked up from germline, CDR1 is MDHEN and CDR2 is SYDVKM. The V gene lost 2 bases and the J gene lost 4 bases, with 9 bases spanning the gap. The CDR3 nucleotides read TGTGCCAGCAGTTTAAACGACAGAAAAAACATTCAGTACTTC. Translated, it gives CASSLNDRKNIQYF. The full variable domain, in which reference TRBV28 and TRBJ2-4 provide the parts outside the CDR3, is DVKVTQSSRYLVKRTGEKVFLECVQDMDHENMFWYRQDPGLGLRLIYFSYDVKMKEKGDIPEGYSVSREKKERFSLILESASTNQTSMYLCASSLNDRKNIQYFGAGTRLSVL.

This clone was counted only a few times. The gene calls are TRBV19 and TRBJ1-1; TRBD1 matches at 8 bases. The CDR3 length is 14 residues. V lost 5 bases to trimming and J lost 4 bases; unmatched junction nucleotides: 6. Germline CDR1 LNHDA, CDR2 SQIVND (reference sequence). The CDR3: CASSPGQGFTEAFF. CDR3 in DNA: TGTGCCAGTAGTCCTGGACAGGGATTCACTGAAGCTTTCTTT.

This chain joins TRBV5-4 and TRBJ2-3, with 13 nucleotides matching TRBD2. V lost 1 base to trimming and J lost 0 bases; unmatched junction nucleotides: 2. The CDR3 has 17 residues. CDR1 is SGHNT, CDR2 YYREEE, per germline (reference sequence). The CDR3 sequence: CASSLTSGGASTDTQYF. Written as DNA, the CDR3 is TGTGCCAGCAGCTTGACTAGCGGGGGGGCTAGCACAGATACGCAGTATTTT.

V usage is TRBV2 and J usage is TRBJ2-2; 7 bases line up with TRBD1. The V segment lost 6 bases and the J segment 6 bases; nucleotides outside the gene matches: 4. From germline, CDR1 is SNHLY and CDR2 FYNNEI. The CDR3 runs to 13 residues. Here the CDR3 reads CASRDDRAGELFF. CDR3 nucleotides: TGTGCCAGCAGGGACGACAGGGCCGGGGAGCTGTTTTTT.

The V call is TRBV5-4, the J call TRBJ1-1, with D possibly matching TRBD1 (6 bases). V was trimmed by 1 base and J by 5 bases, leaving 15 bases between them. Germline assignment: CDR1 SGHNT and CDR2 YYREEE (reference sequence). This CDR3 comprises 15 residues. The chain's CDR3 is CASSLWAQGYTEAFF. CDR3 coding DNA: TGTGCCAGCAGCTTGTGGGCGCAGGGGTATACTGAAGCTTTCTTT.

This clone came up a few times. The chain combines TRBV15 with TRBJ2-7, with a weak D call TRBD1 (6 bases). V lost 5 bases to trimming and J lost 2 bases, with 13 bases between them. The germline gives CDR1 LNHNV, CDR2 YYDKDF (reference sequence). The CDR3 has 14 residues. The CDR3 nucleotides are TGTGCCACCAGCCGACAGGACCCCCCCTACGAGCAGTACTTC. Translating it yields CATSRQDPPYEQYF.

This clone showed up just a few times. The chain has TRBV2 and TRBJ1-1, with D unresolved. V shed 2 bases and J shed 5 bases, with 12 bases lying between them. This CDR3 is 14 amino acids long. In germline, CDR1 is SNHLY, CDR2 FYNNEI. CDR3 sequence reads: CASSELSGWTEAFF. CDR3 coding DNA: TGTGCCAGCAGTGAATTGTCAGGTTGGACTGAAGCTTTCTTT.

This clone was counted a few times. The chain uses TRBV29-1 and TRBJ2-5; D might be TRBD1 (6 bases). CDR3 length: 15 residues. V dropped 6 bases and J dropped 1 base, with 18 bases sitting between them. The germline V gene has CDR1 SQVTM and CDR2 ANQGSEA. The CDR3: CSVSTLAGVQETQYF. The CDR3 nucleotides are TGCAGCGTCTCAACTTTGGCAGGGGTCCAAGAGACCCAGTACTTC.